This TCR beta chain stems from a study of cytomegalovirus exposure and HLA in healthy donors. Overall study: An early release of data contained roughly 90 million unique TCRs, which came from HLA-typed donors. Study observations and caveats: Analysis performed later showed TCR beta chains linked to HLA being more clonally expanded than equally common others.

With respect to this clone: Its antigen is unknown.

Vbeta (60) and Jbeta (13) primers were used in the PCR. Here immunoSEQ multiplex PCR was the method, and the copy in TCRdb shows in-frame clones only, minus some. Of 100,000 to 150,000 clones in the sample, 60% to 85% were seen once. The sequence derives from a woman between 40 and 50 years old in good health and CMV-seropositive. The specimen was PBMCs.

The CDR3 is CASSSTGALQGAEAFF. The DNA for the CDR3 is TGTGCCAGCAGTTCTACAGGGGCTCTTCAGGGAGCTGAAGCTTTCTTT. The chain is built from TRBV9 and TRBJ1-1; 7 bases are shared with TRBD1. Trimming at V came to 5 bases and at J to 6 bases, leaving 16 bases not matched to a gene. The CDR3 loop spans 16 amino acids. Germline V gene data show CDR1 as SGDLS and CDR2 as YYNGEE.